Below, 18 T cell receptor beta chains from the same sample are listed, as sequenced in a study of post-analysis software for immune sequencing data. For these receptors, no antigen is known. TCR beta libraries were prepared from cDNA with unique molecular identifiers. TCRdb called the PCR reads again in MiXCR, with one record for every CDR3 protein. Among approximately 250,000 distinct CDR3 sequences, 36% were seen once, and the ten largest hold around 4.7%. Notes on the study in general: TRBV5-6, TRBV5-1 and TRBV20-1 belonged to a set of about five TRBV segments that were more frequent in patients than controls.

Sequencing input: blood. The receptors come from a girl aged 5-17 years with multiple sclerosis.

The rearrangement links TRBV7-9 to TRBJ1-2, with 7 bases lining up with TRBD1. The CDR3 loop spans 16 amino acids. Germline V lookup: CDR1 SEHNR, CDR2 FQNEAQ (reference sequence). V lost 3 bases, J lost 0 bases, and 7 bases stayed unmatched. The CDR3 nucleotides read TGTGCCAGCAGCTTTGTTGGGACAGTAGCTAACTATGGCTACACCTTC. Its protein is CASSFVGTVANYGYTF.

This clonotype was seen repeatedly, ten times or more. The rearrangement links TRBV4-2 to TRBJ1-2, with D perhaps matching TRBD1 (6 bases). Trimming took 1 base from V and 8 from J, leaving 11 bases between them. Germline CDR1 and CDR2: LGHNA and YNFKEQ. This CDR3 is 13 amino acids long. The CDR3 DNA reads TGTGCCAGCAGCCAAGTTCAGGGGTTCGGCTACACCTTC. Amino acids: CASSQVQGFGYTF.

This chain links TRBV27 with TRBJ2-1; a possible D gene is TRBD1 (5 bases). The germline V and J ends were trimmed by 2 bases and 9 bases, with 17 bases remaining between them. CDR1 MNHEY and CDR2 SMNVEV come from the germline V gene (reference sequence). This CDR3 comprises 15 residues. The DNA for the CDR3 is TGTGCCAGCAGTTTACACACCAGGGAATTAGCTGAGCAGTTCTTC. Amino acids: CASSLHTRELAEQFF.

The V and J genes are TRBV6-2 or TRBV6-3 and TRBJ1-6, with D possibly matching TRBD1 (5 bases). The V end lost 5 bases, the J end lost 11 bases, and 19 bases lay between the germline ends. The CDR3 has 15 amino acids. The germline V gene has CDR1 MNHEY and CDR2 SVGEGT. Here the CDR3 reads CASSPRRDAPTPLHF. As DNA, the CDR3 is TGTGCCAGCAGTCCCCGTAGGGACGCACCCACACCCCTCCACTTT.

The V call is TRBV20-1, the J call TRBJ1-4; unclear D gene. The CDR3 runs 11 residues. Trimming pared 5 bases from V and 10 bases from J, leaving 11 bases between. CDR1 is DFQATT and CDR2 is SNEGSKA in the germline V gene (reference sequence). The CDR3 DNA reads as TGCAGTGCTCGGAGCTCCGGAAAACTGTTTTTT. This codes for CSARSSGKLFF.

The chain has TRBV4-1 and TRBJ1-1; 10 bases are a match to TRBD1. CDR1 MGHRA and CDR2 YSYEKL come from the germline V gene. V was pared by 8 bases and J by 4 bases, with 10 bases of the junction left unmatched. The CDR3 has 15 residues. This chain's CDR3 is CASGPGQGTGTEAFF. CDR3 in DNA: TGCGCCAGCGGACCGGGACAGGGGACGGGCACTGAAGCTTTCTTT.

This clonotype showed up many times. The V gene is TRBV11-2, the J gene TRBJ1-6; the D is unclear. V dropped 2 bases and J dropped 6 bases, with 11 bases sitting between them. The CDR3 length is 15 residues. Germline CDR1 reads SGHAT; CDR2 reads FQNNGV. This CDR3 is CASSLSGLRNSPLHF. Here the CDR3 DNA reads TGTGCCAGCAGCTTATCAGGCCTCCGTAATTCACCCCTCCACTTT.

This clonotype was counted a few times. The chain couples TRBV28 to TRBJ2-4; D remains ambiguous. V shed 7 bases and J shed 13 bases, with 26 bases lying between them. CDR1 is MDHEN, CDR2 SYDVKM, per germline. This CDR3 has 15 residues. This CDR3 reads CASTPPPLLYNEQYF. CDR3 DNA: TGTGCCAGCACCCCACCACCTCTCCTCTACAATGAGCAGTACTTC.

In the case of this clonotype: Just one base apart from a much larger clone, this may be a read error. The chain uses TRBV29-1 and TRBJ2-1; 12 nucleotides match TRBD2. The tail of the sequence fits TRBJ2-7 better, so the J call may be wrong. This CDR3 spans 15 amino acids. In germline, CDR1 is SQVTM, CDR2 ANQGSEA. The CDR3 reads CSVGLAGVSYNEQYF. In DNA form, the CDR3 reads TGCAGCGTTGGACTAGCGGGAGTGTCCTACAATGAGCAGTACTTC.

This clonotype was seen a handful of times. The J gene is TRBJ1-2, the V gene TRBV14; tentative D call: TRBD1 (6 bases). The CDR3 totals 12 residues. Trimming pared 4 bases from V and 8 bases from J, leaving 11 bases between. Germline V CDR1 and CDR2: SGHDN, FVKESK. The CDR3 DNA reads TGTGCCAGCAGCCCGACAGGCAACGGCTACACCTTC. It translates to CASSPTGNGYTF.

This clonotype was recorded once. This chain connects TRBV28 to TRBJ1-6; maybe TRBD1 (5 bases). The CDR3 consists of 15 residues. Germline V gene lookup returns CDR1 MDHEN and CDR2 SYDVKM. Deletions cut 2 bases from V and 2 bases from J, with 7 bases between. CDR3 in amino acids: CASSLGGTYNSPLHF. CDR3 coding DNA: TGTGCCAGCAGTTTAGGGGGAACCTATAATTCACCCCTCCACTTT.

Many counts were recorded for this clonotype. The V and J genes are TRBV20-1 and TRBJ1-2; 10 nucleotides match TRBD1. Germline CDR1 DFQATT, CDR2 SNEGSKA (reference sequence). J gave up 2 bases and V 4 bases, and 7 bases lay outside the gene matches. There are 15 residues in the CDR3. The CDR3 coding sequence is TGCAGTGCTACCAGACCGGGACAGGGGAACTATGGCTACACCTTC. Translation: CSATRPGQGNYGYTF.

Many counts were recorded for this clonotype. The chain recombines TRBV20-1 with TRBJ2-1; D possibly corresponds to TRBD1 (6 bases). Trimming removed 3 bases from V and 8 bases from J, with 20 bases in between. The CDR3 has 15 amino acids. Germline CDR1 DFQATT, CDR2 SNEGSKA (reference sequence). The CDR3 region is CSASPAVQGNDEQFF. In DNA, the CDR3 is TGCAGTGCTAGCCCCGCTGTTCAGGGGAACGATGAGCAGTTCTTC.

This clonotype appeared once. V is TRBV6-5 and J is TRBJ2-2, with 8 bases fitting TRBD1. The CDR3 covers 15 residues. Germline-derived CDR1 and CDR2 are MNHEY and SVGAGI. J lost 4 bases, V lost 6 bases, and 7 bases had no gene match. CDR3: CASSRSGGVTGELFF. DNA of the CDR3: TGTGCCAGCAGCAGATCAGGGGGCGTCACCGGGGAGCTGTTTTTT.

This clonotype has a count of ten or more. The chain joins TRBV20-1 to TRBJ1-2; no reliable D call. The ends were cut back, 5 bases at V and 4 bases at J, with 17 bases in the middle. Germline CDR1 DFQATT, CDR2 SNEGSKA (reference sequence). The CDR3 extends over 14 amino acids. The CDR3: CSAPLDIQIYGYTF. The CDR3 DNA is TGCAGTGCTCCACTTGACATCCAAATCTATGGCTACACCTTC.

This clonotype showed up just a few times. The rearrangement uses TRBV7-2 and TRBJ1-2; D is possibly TRBD1 (5 bases). This CDR3 has 16 residues. V was cut by 0 bases and J by 0 bases, with 11 bases left in between. CDR1 is SGHTA, CDR2 FQGNSA, per germline. The CDR3 loop is CASSLANRQANYGYTF. The CDR3, as DNA: TGTGCCAGCAGCTTAGCCAACAGGCAAGCTAACTATGGCTACACCTTC.

The table lists this clonotype with many counts. J is TRBJ1-1 and V is TRBV20-1; D is uncertain. With 0 bases removed from V and 1 base from J, the gap between germline ends came to 9 bases. From germline, CDR1 is DFQATT and CDR2 SNEGSKA (reference sequence). CDR3 size: 14 residues. Here the CDR3 DNA reads TGCAGTGCTAGAGATATCAGGAGGAACACTGAAGCTTTCTTT. This encodes CSARDIRRNTEAFF.

This clonotype was recorded only once. The rearrangement links TRBV24-1 to TRBJ2-7, with a possible D match to TRBD1 (5 bases). The J call may be in error: the DNA end matches TRBJ2-5 better. In germline, CDR1 is KGHDR, CDR2 SFDVKD. The CDR3 is made up of 13 amino acids. The CDR3 here is CATSGRTQETQYF. The CDR3, as DNA: TGTGCCACCAGTGGGCGGACACAAGAGACCCAGTACTTC.